The 20 T cell receptor beta chains below all came from one sample that was sequenced in a study of blood T cell repertoires in COVID-19. Some clones are missing from TCRdb's copy, which holds only in-frame ones; the method was immunoSEQ multiplex PCR. Of some 15,000 clones listed, approximately 89% were seen once; the top ten hold around 8.5%. Sequenced sample: peripheral blood. The receptors here all came from a human donor in a cohort sampled during active COVID-19.

This chain joins TRBV6-5 and TRBJ2-3; 7 bases are shared with TRBD2. This CDR3 region has 13 residues. Trimming removed 7 bases from V and 6 bases from J; junction bases left unmatched: 7. Germline V gene data show CDR1 as MNHEY and CDR2 as SVGAGI. The CDR3 reads CASKGSGTDTQYF. The CDR3 nucleotides are TGTGCCAGCAAGGGGAGCGGGACCGATACGCAGTATTTT.

A remark on this clone: The sample carries other DNA sequences with the same CDR3. The V and J genes are TRBV6-5 and TRBJ1-5; maybe TRBD1 (5 bases). Trimming pared 4 bases from V and 6 bases from J, leaving 10 bases between. Germline CDR1 is MNHEY and CDR2 is SVGAGI. The CDR3 is 13 residues long. This CDR3 is CASSSGGRQPQHF. In nucleotides, the CDR3 is TGTGCCAGCAGTTCGGGGGGACGTCAGCCCCAGCATTTT.

This chain links TRBV24-1 with TRBJ2-1; D not certain. Trimming took off 6 bases at V and 6 bases at J, with 11 bases between the two ends. CDR1 and CDR2 from the germline V gene are KGHDR and SFDVKD. The CDR3 is made up of 13 amino acids. The CDR3 DNA follows: TGTGCCACCAGTAGCCGGCGGAGCAATGAGCAGTTCTTC. Amino acids: CATSSRRSNEQFF.

This chain connects TRBV6-5 to TRBJ2-6; no definite D call. This CDR3 has 14 amino acids. Germline V gene lookup returns CDR1 MNHEY and CDR2 SVGAGI. The V gene lost 5 bases and the J gene lost 2 bases, with 7 bases spanning the gap. The DNA of the CDR3 is TGTGCCAGCAGTCCTAGTACTGGGGCCAACGTCCTGACTTTC. This codes for CASSPSTGANVLTF.

V is TRBV7-9 and J is TRBJ2-5; TRBD2 matches at 12 bases. The germline V gene encodes CDR1 SEHNR and CDR2 FQNEAQ (reference sequence). With V trimmed by 5 bases and J by 1 base, 5 bases remained unmatched. The CDR3 is 16 residues long. The CDR3 sequence is CASSRGLAGPQETQYF. In DNA form, the CDR3 reads TGTGCCAGCAGCCGCGGACTAGCGGGACCCCAAGAGACCCAGTACTTC.

The gene calls are TRBV28 and TRBJ2-7, with TRBD1 identical over 11 bases. The CDR3 is 15 amino acids. Trimming at V came to 5 bases and at J to 7 bases, leaving 10 bases not matched to a gene. Germline CDR1 MDHEN, CDR2 SYDVKM. Written as DNA, the CDR3 is TGTGCCAGCAGTGGACAGGGGGCTGCCCTAGGAGAGCAGTACTTC. Protein sequence: CASSGQGAALGEQYF.

The V gene is TRBV5-6, the J gene TRBJ2-3; D is ambiguous. The CDR3 has 11 residues. Trimming left V 3 bases short and J 5 bases short, with 4 bases between. Germline CDR1 and CDR2: SGHDT and YYEEEE. The CDR3 sequence is CASSWRDTQYF. CDR3 nucleotide sequence: TGTGCCAGCAGCTGGAGAGATACGCAGTATTTT.

This clone showed up just once. This chain uses TRBV30 with TRBJ1-2; no clear D. Looked up from germline, CDR1 is GTSNPN and CDR2 is SVGIG (reference sequence). V was trimmed by 5 bases and J by 7 bases, leaving 11 bases between them. CDR3 size: 11 residues. CDR3 sequence: CAWQVVSGYTF. The CDR3 nucleotides are TGTGCCTGGCAGGTGGTGAGTGGCTACACCTTC.

This clone has only a few counts. The chain employs TRBV24-1 and TRBJ1-5; TRBD1 aligns across 8 bases. CDR3 length: 17 amino acids. The germline V gene has CDR1 KGHDR and CDR2 SFDVKD. J gave up 3 bases and V 1 base, and 7 bases lay outside the gene matches. CDR3 sequence (DNA): TGTGCCACCAGTGATTTATTGTGGGACAGGAACAATCAGCCCCAGCATTTT. It codes for CATSDLLWDRNNQPQHF.

The V and J genes are TRBV5-1 and TRBJ2-7, with D possibly being TRBD1 (5 bases). The CDR3 runs 13 residues. The germline CDR1 and CDR2 sequences are SGHRS and YFSETQ. V was cut by 4 bases and J by 3 bases, with 11 bases left in between. CDR3 region: CASSRGEGYEQYF. The CDR3 DNA reads as TGCGCCAGCAGCAGGGGTGAAGGCTACGAGCAGTACTTC.

J is TRBJ1-2 and V is TRBV19, with D perhaps matching TRBD1 (6 bases). The CDR3 length is 15 residues. Germline values: CDR1 LNHDA, CDR2 SQIVND (reference sequence). Trimming stripped 4 bases from V and 0 bases from J, with 12 bases between. The CDR3 loop is CASSKDSQANYGYTF. The CDR3 DNA reads as TGTGCCAGTAGTAAGGACAGTCAAGCTAACTATGGCTACACCTTC.

Here the CDR3 DNA reads TGTGCCAGCAGTAAAAGACAGGGGCGCGAGCAGTACTTC. It codes for CASSKRQGREQYF. This chain uses TRBV12-3 or TRBV12-4 with TRBJ2-7; 8 positions match TRBD1. V shed 5 bases and J 6 bases; nucleotides not matched to a gene: 6. The CDR3 covers 13 residues.

This clone was seen just once. The genes are TRBV7-2 and TRBJ2-3; 9 nucleotides match TRBD2. This CDR3 has 16 amino acids. In germline, CDR1 is SGHTA, CDR2 FQGNSA. V was pared by 5 bases and J by 4 bases, with 10 bases of the junction left unmatched. The CDR3 spells CASSASSGIRADTQYF. CDR3 bases: TGTGCCAGCAGCGCATCTAGCGGGATAAGGGCAGATACGCAGTATTTT.

This clone was counted a few times. This chain connects TRBV6-5 to TRBJ2-1; 7 bases line up with TRBD2. With V trimmed by 5 bases and J by 9 bases, 7 bases remained unmatched. Germline V gene data show CDR1 as MNHEY and CDR2 as SVGAGI. CDR3 length: 13 residues. In DNA, the CDR3 is TGTGCCAGCAGTCCGGGGGGTAGGAGTGAGCAGTTCTTC. Amino acids: CASSPGGRSEQFF.

V and J are TRBV25-1 and TRBJ2-7; the D gene is possibly TRBD1 (5 bases). CDR3 length equals 14 residues. Germline CDR1 MGHDK, CDR2 SYGVNS. V was shortened by 8 bases and J by 2 bases, with 16 bases between the two germline ends. This CDR3 is CASLPDTPPYEQYF. CDR3 bases: TGTGCCAGCCTTCCGGACACACCCCCCTACGAGCAGTACTTC.

V and J are TRBV24-1 and TRBJ2-3, with a tentative D call TRBD2 (7 bases). V was clipped by 4 bases and J by 2 bases, with 15 bases between them. Germline CDR1 is KGHDR and CDR2 is SFDVKD. The CDR3 has 16 residues. As DNA, the CDR3 is TGTGCCACCAGTGAGACGCGACGGGGGGCCACAGATACGCAGTATTTT. Residues: CATSETRRGATDTQYF.

V and J are TRBV19 and TRBJ2-5; D may be TRBD2 (6 bases). Germline-derived CDR1 and CDR2 are LNHDA and SQIVND (reference sequence). V was shortened by 5 bases and J by 1 base, with 11 bases between the two germline ends. The CDR3 is 14 residues long. CDR3 nucleotide sequence: TGTGCCAGTAGTCCCGGGACTTCCCAAGAGACCCAGTACTTC. Translated, it gives CASSPGTSQETQYF.

V gene TRBV14 combines with J gene TRBJ2-5; 11 bases fit TRBD2. Trimming removed 5 bases from V and 2 bases from J; junction bases left unmatched: 7. The length of the CDR3 is 16 residues. Germline CDR1 and CDR2: SGHDN and FVKESK. Here the CDR3 reads CASSSRLAGFQETQYF. The CDR3 bases are TGTGCCAGCAGCTCTCGACTAGCGGGATTTCAAGAGACCCAGTACTTC. Full variable domain (remainder filled in from reference TRBV14 and TRBJ2-5): EAGVTQFPSHSVIEKGQTVTLRCDPISGHDNLYWYRRVMGKEIKFLLHFVKESKQDESGMPNNRFLAERTGGTYSTLKVQPAELEDSGVYFCASSSRLAGFQETQYFGPGTRLLVL.

This clone has just one count. V usage is TRBV7-2 and J usage is TRBJ1-3; the D is unclear. Germline CDR1 and CDR2: SGHTA and FQGNSA. The CDR3 spans 12 residues. V was clipped by 5 bases and J by 9 bases, with 11 bases between them. CDR3 DNA: TGTGCCAGCAGCCCCTATTCGGGCACCATATATTTT. Protein sequence: CASSPYSGTIYF.

V is TRBV3-1 (or the pseudogene TRBV3-2) and J is TRBJ2-7, with D maybe TRBD2 (6 bases). This CDR3 is built from 16 residues. Germline CDR1 LGHDT, CDR2 YNNKEL (reference sequence). Trimming shortened V by 4 bases and J by 4 bases, and 20 bases separated the two germline ends. The CDR3 loop is CASSPHGSLLEYEQYF. CDR3 DNA: TGTGCCAGCAGCCCGCACGGGAGCCTCCTAGAATACGAGCAGTACTTC.